This T cell receptor beta chain was sequenced in a study of regulatory T cells in long-lasting Graves disease. This sample's time point: newly diagnosed GD, antithyroid drugs for less than 3 months. The TCR library used RNA extracted from PBMCs. V lost 4 bases, J lost 5 bases, and 17 bases lay in between. The length of the CDR3 is 15 residues. The V gene's germline CDR1 is SNHLY and CDR2 FYNNEI. Arm-PCR of CDR3 regions with iRepertoire HTBI primers generated TCR beta libraries. A single record per CDR3 protein comes from TCRdb applying MiXCR to the multiplex PCR reads. The profile shows roughly 420,000 distinct CDR3 sequences, 16% of them singletons. The same sample was also studied in work on T cells in Graves' hyperthyroidism and ophthalmopathy.

The source was peripheral blood mononuclear cells (PBMCs), collected at new diagnosis, from a patient treated with antithyroid drugs. The chain has TRBV2 and TRBJ2-5; possibly TRBD2 for D (5 bases). The receptor was isolated from a woman aged 25 to 39 with Graves disease. This CDR3 is CASSGLGLGEETQYF. The CDR3 region has the DNA TGTGCCAGCAGTGGCCTAGGACTGGGTGAGGAGACCCAGTACTTC.